This entry lists 10 T cell receptor beta chains sequenced from one sample in a study of blood T cell repertoires in COVID-19. Here immunoSEQ multiplex PCR was the method, and the copy in TCRdb shows in-frame clones only, minus some. The table lists about 260,000 clones, about 89% of them singletons. The sample consisted of peripheral blood. The source of these receptors is a man aged 40-55 years who had recovered from COVID-19.

This chain connects TRBV18 to TRBJ2-5; TRBD1 aligns across 10 bases. The CDR3 loop spans 15 amino acids. Trimming removed 0 bases from V and 5 bases from J; junction bases left unmatched: 3. The V gene's germline CDR1 is KGHSH and CDR2 LQKENI. CDR3 in DNA: TGTGCCAGCTCACCACCGGACAGGGGGAGGGAGACCCAGTACTTC. Amino acids: CASSPPDRGRETQYF.

The rearrangement uses TRBV7-9 and TRBJ2-1; no clear D. Trimming removed 5 bases at V and 9 bases at J, with 11 bases between. Germline V gene sequence: CDR1 SEHNR, CDR2 FQNEAQ (reference sequence). CDR3 length: 12 amino acids. The CDR3 loop is CASSAPRSEQFF. The CDR3, as DNA: TGTGCCAGCAGCGCCCCCAGAAGTGAGCAGTTCTTC.

This clone was picked up a small number of times. The chain joins TRBV25-1 to TRBJ1-3; D perhaps matches TRBD1 (5 bases). CDR1 is MGHDK, CDR2 SYGVNS, per germline. Trimming stripped 4 bases from V and 4 bases from J, with 11 bases between. CDR3 size: 14 residues. CDR3 bases: TGTGCCAGCAGTGGGGCAGGGCGAGGAAACACCATATATTTT. Its translation is CASSGAGRGNTIYF. Complete variable domain (other parts from reference TRBV25-1 and TRBJ1-3): EADIYQTPRYLVIGTGKKITLECSQTMGHDKMYWYQQDPGMELHLIHYSYGVNSTEKGDLSSESTVSRIRTEHFPLTLESARPSHTSQYLCASSGAGRGNTIYFGEGSWLTVV.

Details on this clone: The junction and the germline gene differ at one end; a read error may be behind it. The rearrangement joins TRBV10-3 to TRBJ2-7; tentatively, D is TRBD1 (5 bases). Germline CDR1 and CDR2: ENHRY and SYGVKD. This CDR3 comprises 13 residues. CDR3 residues: CAISEIIGAYHLF. The CDR3 bases are TGTGCCATCAGTGAAATCATTGGGGCCTACCACCTTTTC.

The rearrangement uses TRBV7-9 and TRBJ2-2; 10 bases match TRBD2. The CDR3 loop spans 18 amino acids. The trim removed 4 bases at V and 5 bases at J, leaving 13 bases unmatched. Germline CDR1 and CDR2: SEHNR and FQNEAQ (reference sequence). CDR3 bases: TGTGCCAGCAGCTCCCGTGGACTAGCGGTAGTGGGGACCGGGGAGCTGTTTTTT. Its translation: CASSSRGLAVVGTGELFF.

This sequence joins TRBV7-6 and TRBJ2-5, with TRBD2 matching 10 bases. Germline CDR1 SGHVS, CDR2 FNYEAQ. The length of the CDR3 is 16 residues. V lost 0 bases and J lost 2; bases outside the gene matches: 3. CDR3 amino acids: CASSLAAAGGQETQYF. CDR3 bases: TGTGCCAGCAGCTTAGCCGCAGCGGGGGGGCAAGAGACCCAGTACTTC.

CDR3 sequence: CASSPERNEQFF. The CDR3 DNA is TGTGCCAGCTCACCCGAGAGGAATGAGCAGTTCTTC. This chain uses TRBV18 with TRBJ2-1; D is undetermined. The V end lost 3 bases, the J end lost 7 bases, and 7 bases lay between the germline ends. The CDR3 is 12 residues long. Germline-derived CDR1 and CDR2 are KGHSH and LQKENI.

The chain combines TRBV5-4 with TRBJ2-1; 9 bases agree with TRBD1. CDR1 is SGHNT and CDR2 is YYREEE in the germline V gene (reference sequence). The V segment lost 4 bases and the J segment 7 bases; nucleotides outside the gene matches: 9. The CDR3 has 15 residues. The CDR3 loop is CASSPTGQGFNEQFF. Here the CDR3 DNA reads TGTGCCAGCAGCCCAACGGGACAGGGTTTTAATGAGCAGTTCTTC.

J is TRBJ1-6 and V is TRBV27; TRBD1 aligns across 8 bases. Looked up from germline, CDR1 is MNHEY and CDR2 is SMNVEV (reference sequence). Germline trimming cut 6 bases from V and 4 bases from J; bases unmatched to any gene: 8. CDR3 length: 16 residues. The CDR3 here is CASSLDRGLYNSPLHF. CDR3 sequence (DNA): TGTGCCAGCAGCCTCGACAGGGGTCTATATAATTCACCCCTCCACTTT.

The CDR3 sequence is CASSYGLAVLVNEQFF. The CDR3 nucleotides read TGTGCCAGCAGTTATGGGCTAGCGGTACTGGTCAATGAGCAGTTCTTC. The chain employs TRBV2 and TRBJ2-1; 7 positions match TRBD2. CDR1 is SNHLY, CDR2 FYNNEI, per germline. The junction had 13 bases not matched to a gene; V was cut back by 5 bases and J by 6 bases. The CDR3 extends over 16 amino acids.